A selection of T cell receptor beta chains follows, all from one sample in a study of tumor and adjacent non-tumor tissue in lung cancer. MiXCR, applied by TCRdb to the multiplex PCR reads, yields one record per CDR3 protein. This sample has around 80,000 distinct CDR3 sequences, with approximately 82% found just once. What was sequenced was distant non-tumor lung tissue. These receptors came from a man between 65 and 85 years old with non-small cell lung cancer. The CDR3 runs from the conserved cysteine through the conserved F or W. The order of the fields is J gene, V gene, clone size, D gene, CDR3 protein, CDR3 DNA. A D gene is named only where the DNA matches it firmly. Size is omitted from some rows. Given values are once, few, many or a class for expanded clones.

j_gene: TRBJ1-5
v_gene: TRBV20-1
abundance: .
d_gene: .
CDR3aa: CSADRDREENKPQHF
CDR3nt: TGCAGTGCTGACCGTGATAGGGAGGAGAATAAGCCCCAGCATTTT

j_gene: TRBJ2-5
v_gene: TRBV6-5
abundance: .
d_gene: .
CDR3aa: CVSSPCTGTQETQYF
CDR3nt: TGTGTCAGCAGCCCTTGCACAGGAACACAAGAGACCCAGTACTTC

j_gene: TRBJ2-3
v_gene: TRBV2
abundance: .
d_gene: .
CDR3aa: CASILADTDTQYF
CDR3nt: TGTGCCAGCATACTGGCGGACACAGATACGCAGTATTTT

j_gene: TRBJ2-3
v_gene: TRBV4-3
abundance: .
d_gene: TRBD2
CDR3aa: CASNQLAGETDTQYF
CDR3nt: TGCGCCAGCAACCAATTAGCGGGAGAGACAGATACGCAGTATTTT

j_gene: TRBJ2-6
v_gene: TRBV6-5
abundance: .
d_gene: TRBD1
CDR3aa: CASSSGTGGYGANALTF
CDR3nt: TGTGCTAGCAGTTCCGGGACAGGGGGCTATGGGGCCAACGCCCTGACTTTC

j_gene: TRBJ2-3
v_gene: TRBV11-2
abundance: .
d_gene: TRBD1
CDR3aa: CASSLDRGPGTQYF
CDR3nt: TGTGCCAGCAGCTTAGATAGGGGGCCGGGTACGCAGTATTTC

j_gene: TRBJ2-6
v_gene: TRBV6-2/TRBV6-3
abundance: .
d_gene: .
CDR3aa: CASRTGANLLTF
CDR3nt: TGTGCCAGCCGCACCGGGGCTAACCTCCTGACTTTC

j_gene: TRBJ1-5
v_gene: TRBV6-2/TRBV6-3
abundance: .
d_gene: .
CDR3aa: CSSSQNLGGNQPQHF
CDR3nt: TGTAGCAGCAGTCAGAACCTGGGGGGCAATCAGCCCCAGCATTTT

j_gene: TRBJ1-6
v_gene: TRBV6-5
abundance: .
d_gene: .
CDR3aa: CASSYSDRKNSSLHF
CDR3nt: TGTGCCAGTAGTTATTCCGACCGTAAAAATTCATCCCTCCACTTT

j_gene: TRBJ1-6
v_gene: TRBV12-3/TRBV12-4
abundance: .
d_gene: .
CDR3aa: CASSLGGCINLPLHF
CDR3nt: TGTGCCAGCAGTTTGGGGGGTTGTATTAATTTACCCCTCCACTTT

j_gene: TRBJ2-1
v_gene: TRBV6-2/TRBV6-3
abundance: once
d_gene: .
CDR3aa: CASRTRSSYNEQFF
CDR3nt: TGTGCCAGCAGAACGCGGAGCTCCTACAATGAACAGTTCTTC

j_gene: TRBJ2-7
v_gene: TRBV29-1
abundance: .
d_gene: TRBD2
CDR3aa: CSVGTSEAGELYF
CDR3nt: TGCAGCGTCGGGACTAGCGAAGCCGGGGAGCTGTACTTC

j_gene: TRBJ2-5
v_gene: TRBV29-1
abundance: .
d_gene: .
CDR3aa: CSLADKFRETQYF
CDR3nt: TGCAGCTTGGCCGACAAGTTTCGAGAGACCCAGTACTTC

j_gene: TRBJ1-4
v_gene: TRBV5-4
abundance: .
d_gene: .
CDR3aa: CASNLVMDEKLFF
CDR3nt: TGTGCCAGCAACTTGGTGATGGATGAAAAACTGTTTTTT

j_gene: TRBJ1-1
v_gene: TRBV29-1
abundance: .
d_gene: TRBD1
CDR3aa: CSVRRPGGDRTEAFF
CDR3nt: TGTAGCGTGAGAAGACCAGGGGGCGACCGAACTGAAGCTTTCTTT

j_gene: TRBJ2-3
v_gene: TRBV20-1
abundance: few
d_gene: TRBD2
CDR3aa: CSARVGLAGEANTQYF
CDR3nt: TGCAGTGCTAGAGTGGGACTAGCGGGAGAAGCAAATACGCAGTATTTT

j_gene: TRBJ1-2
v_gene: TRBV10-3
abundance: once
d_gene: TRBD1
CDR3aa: CAIKDRGSDYGYTF
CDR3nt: TGTGCCATCAAAGACAGGGGGTCTGACTATGGCTACACCTTC

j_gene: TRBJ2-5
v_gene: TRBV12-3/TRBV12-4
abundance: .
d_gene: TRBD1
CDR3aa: CASSSDRDQGTQYF
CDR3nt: TGTGCCAGCAGTTCGGACAGGGACCAAGGGACCCAGTACTTC

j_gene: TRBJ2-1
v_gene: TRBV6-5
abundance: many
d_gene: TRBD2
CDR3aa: CASSYGGGGSEQFF
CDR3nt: TGTGCCAGCAGTTACGGCGGGGGGGGTAGCGAGCAGTTCTTC

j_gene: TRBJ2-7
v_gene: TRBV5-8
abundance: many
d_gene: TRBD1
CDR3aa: CASSTFDRDEQYF
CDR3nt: TGTGCCAGCAGCACCTTTGACAGGGACGAGCAGTACTTC

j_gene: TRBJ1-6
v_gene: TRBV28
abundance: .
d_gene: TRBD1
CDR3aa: CANSSEQGTGSPLHF
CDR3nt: TGTGCCAACAGTTCGGAACAGGGGACTGGATCACCCCTCCACTTT

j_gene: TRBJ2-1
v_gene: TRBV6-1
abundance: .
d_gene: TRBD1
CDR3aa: CASRYRDRGYDGQFF
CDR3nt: TGTGCCAGCAGATACCGGGACAGGGGGTATGATGGGCAGTTCTTC

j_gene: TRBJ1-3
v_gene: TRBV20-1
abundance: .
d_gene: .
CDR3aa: CSAEGPGNTIYF
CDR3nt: TGCAGTGCCGAGGGGCCTGGAAACACCATATATTTT

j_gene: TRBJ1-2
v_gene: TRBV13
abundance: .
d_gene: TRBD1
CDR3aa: CASSPKTGDPIYDYTF
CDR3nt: TGTGCCAGCAGCCCTAAGACAGGGGATCCGATCTATGACTACACCTTC

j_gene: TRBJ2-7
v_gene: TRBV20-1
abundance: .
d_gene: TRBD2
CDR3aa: CSVSQRERGELYF
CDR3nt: TGCAGTGTTAGTCAGCGGGAGCGGGGAGAGCTGTACTTC

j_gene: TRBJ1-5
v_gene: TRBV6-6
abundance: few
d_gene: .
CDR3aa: CASSYSMGDNRNQPQNF
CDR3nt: TGTGCCAGCAGTTACTCGATGGGGGACAATCGCAATCAGCCCCAGAATTTT

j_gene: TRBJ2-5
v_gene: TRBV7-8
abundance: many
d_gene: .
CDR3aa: CASSTGQLGYQETQYF
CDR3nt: TGTGCCAGCAGCACAGGACAGCTAGGGTACCAAGAGACCCAGTACTTC

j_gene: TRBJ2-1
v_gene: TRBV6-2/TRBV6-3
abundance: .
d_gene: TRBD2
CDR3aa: CTSSAGESFNEQFF
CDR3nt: TGTACCAGCTCAGCGGGAGAGTCCTTCAATGAGCAGTTCTTC

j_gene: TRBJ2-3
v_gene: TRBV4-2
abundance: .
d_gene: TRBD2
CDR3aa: CASGLTAGPGTQYF
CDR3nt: TGTGCCAGCGGCCTAACAGCGGGACCCGGTACGCAGTATTTT

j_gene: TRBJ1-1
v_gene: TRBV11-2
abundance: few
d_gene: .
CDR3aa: CVNSFANSRNTEAFF
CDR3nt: TGTGTCAATAGCTTCGCCAATTCAAGGAACACTGAAGCTTTCTTT

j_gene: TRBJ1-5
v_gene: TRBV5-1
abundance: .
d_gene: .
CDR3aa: CASSLGGNQPRHF
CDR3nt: TGTGCCAGCAGCTTGGGGGGGAATCAGCCCCGGCATTTT

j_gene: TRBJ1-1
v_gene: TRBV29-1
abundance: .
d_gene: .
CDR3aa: CIVGREGYIEAFF
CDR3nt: TGCATCGTTGGCCGGGAAGGGTACATTGAAGCTTTCTTT

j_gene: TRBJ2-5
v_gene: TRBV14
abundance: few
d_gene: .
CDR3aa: CASSQAGRRLSETQYF
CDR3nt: TGTGCCAGCAGCCAAGCTGGCCGGAGATTATCAGAGACCCAGTACTTC

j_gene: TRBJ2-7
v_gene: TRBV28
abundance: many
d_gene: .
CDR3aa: CASSFGTDATRAGIAYEQYF
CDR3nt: TGTGCCAGCAGTTTCGGTACCGACGCCACGAGAGCAGGGATCGCCTACGAGCAGTACTTC

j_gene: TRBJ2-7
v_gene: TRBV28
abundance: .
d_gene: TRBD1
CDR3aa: CASSRGQGAYEQYF
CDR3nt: TGTGCCAGCAGCAGAGGACAGGGAGCCTACGAGCAGTACTTC

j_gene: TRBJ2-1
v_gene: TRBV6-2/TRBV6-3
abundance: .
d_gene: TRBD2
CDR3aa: CASSYGTSGCGRGYNEQFF
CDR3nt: TGTGCCAGCAGTTATGGGACTAGCGGGTGTGGACGTGGGTACAATGAACAGTTCTTC

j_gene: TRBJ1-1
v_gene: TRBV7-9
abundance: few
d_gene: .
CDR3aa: CASRLTTLNTEAFF
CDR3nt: TGTGCCAGCAGGTTGACGACCCTGAACACTGAAGCTTTCTTT

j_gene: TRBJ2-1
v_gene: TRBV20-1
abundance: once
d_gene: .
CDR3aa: CNAVTSLSMHEQFF
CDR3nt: TGCAATGCGGTGACGAGCCTCTCAATGCATGAGCAGTTCTTC

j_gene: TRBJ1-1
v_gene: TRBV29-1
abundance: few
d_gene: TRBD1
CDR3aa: CNVFGQGSKTEAFF
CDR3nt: TGCAACGTCTTCGGACAGGGAAGTAAAACTGAAGCTTTCTTT

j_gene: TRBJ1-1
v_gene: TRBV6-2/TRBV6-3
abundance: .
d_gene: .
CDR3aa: CASLPFMRHRREAFF
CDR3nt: TGTGCCAGCCTACCTTTTATGAGACATAGAAGAGAAGCTTTCTTT

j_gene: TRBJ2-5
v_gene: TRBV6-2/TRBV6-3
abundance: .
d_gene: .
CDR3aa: CASEQSGGTQYF
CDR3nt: TGTGCCAGTGAACAGAGTGGGGGGACCCAGTACTTC

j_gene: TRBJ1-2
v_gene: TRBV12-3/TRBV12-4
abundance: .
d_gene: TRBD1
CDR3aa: CVSSVTGEGHGYTF
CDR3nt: TGTGTCAGCAGTGTTACAGGGGAAGGTCATGGCTACACCTTC

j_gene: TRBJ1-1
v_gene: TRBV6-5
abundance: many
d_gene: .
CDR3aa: CASSSSGGANTEAFF
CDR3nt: TGTGCCAGCAGCTCTTCGGGGGGAGCGAACACTGAAGCTTTCTTT

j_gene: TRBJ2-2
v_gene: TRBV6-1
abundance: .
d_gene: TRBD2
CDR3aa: CASSEAAYDNTGGVFF
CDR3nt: TGTGCCAGCAGTGAAGCAGCTTATGATAACACCGGGGGGGTGTTTTTT